The next 8 T cell receptor beta chains were all read from a single sample in a study of beta chain features in type 1 diabetes. Reverse transcribing all isolated RNA meant expressed TCRB transcripts were sequenced. The protocol was immunoSEQ multiplex PCR, while the TCRdb copy is restricted to in-frame clones and leaves out a portion. There are some 240,000 clones in the sample; approximately 11% occur only once, and 1% to 1.5% lies in the top ten. The specimen sequenced was central memory CD4+ T cells from blood. These receptors were taken from a man aged 18 to 35 in good health.

Only a few counts were recorded for this clone. The chain has TRBV5-1 and TRBJ2-1; unclear D gene. The V end was cut by 0 bases, the J end by 1 base, with 11 bases between. CDR3 size: 16 residues. Germline V gene lookup returns CDR1 SGHRS and CDR2 YFSETQ. CDR3 region: CASSLVPSASYNEQFF. Here the CDR3 DNA reads TGCGCCAGCAGCTTGGTCCCAAGCGCGTCCTACAATGAGCAGTTCTTC. Full variable domain (missing parts from reference TRBV5-1 and TRBJ2-1): KAGVTQTPRYLIKTRGQQVTLSCSPISGHRSVSWYQQTPGQGLQFLFEYFSETQRNKGNFPGRFSGRQFSNSRSEMNVSTLELGDSALYLCASSLVPSASYNEQFFGPGTRLTVL.

This clone has a handful of counts. The chain recombines TRBV9 with TRBJ1-1; D is unresolved. V lost 4 bases, J lost 0 bases, and 7 bases lay in between. Germline V lookup: CDR1 SGDLS, CDR2 YYNGEE. This CDR3 has 13 residues. CDR3 nucleotide sequence: TGTGCCAGCAGCACCGGGGTGAACACTGAAGCTTTCTTT. It is translated as CASSTGVNTEAFF. The complete variable domain, with remaining parts taken from reference TRBV9 and TRBJ1-1, reads DSGVTQTPKHLITATGQRVTLRCSPRSGDLSVYWYQQSLDQGLQFLIQYYNGEERAKGNILERFSAQQFPDLHSELNLSSLELGDSALYFCASSTGVNTEAFFGQGTRLTVV.

This clone was counted at least ten times. This rearrangement joins TRBV7-2 to TRBJ2-1, with 8 bases lining up with TRBD2. Germline CDR1 SGHTA, CDR2 FQGNSA. The ends lost 0 bases at V and 6 bases at J; junction bases unmatched: 7. The length of the CDR3 is 16 residues. CDR3 sequence reads: CASSLASGVAGNEQFF. In DNA, the CDR3 is TGTGCCAGCAGCTTAGCTAGCGGGGTGGCCGGCAATGAGCAGTTCTTC.

This clone was observed a handful of times. This chain joins TRBV5-6 and TRBJ2-1, with D perhaps matching TRBD2 (6 bases). Trimming pared 4 bases from V and 5 bases from J, leaving 10 bases between. The CDR3 is made up of 13 amino acids. CDR1 is SGHDT and CDR2 is YYEEEE in the germline V gene. CDR3 loop: CASSRGLDNEQFF. As DNA, the CDR3 is TGTGCCAGCAGCCGGGGACTTGACAATGAGCAGTTCTTC.

The chain combines TRBV28 with TRBJ2-5; TRBD2 agrees at 8 bases. The V gene end was trimmed by 3 bases and the J gene end by 13 bases; junction bases not matched to a gene: 13. This CDR3 contains 14 residues. The V gene's germline CDR1 is MDHEN and CDR2 SYDVKM. The CDR3 DNA reads as TGTGCCAGCAGTTTGCGAGAAGCGGGGGCCATTTGGTACTTC. It encodes CASSLREAGAIWYF.

The V and J genes are TRBV7-2 and TRBJ2-3; the match to TRBD2 covers 10 bases. Germline V lookup: CDR1 SGHTA, CDR2 FQGNSA. V lost 2 bases, J lost 4 bases, and 3 bases stayed unmatched. CDR3 length: 15 residues. The CDR3 DNA sequence: TGTGCCAGCAGCTTATCAAGCGGGAGGGCAGATACGCAGTATTTT. It encodes CASSLSSGRADTQYF.

On this clone itself: Just one base apart from a much larger clone, this may be a read error. Different DNA sequences within this sample yield the same CDR3. V usage is TRBV7-2 and J usage is TRBJ2-5; 8 nucleotides match TRBD2. Germline CDR1 reads SGHTA; CDR2 reads FQGNSA. J gave up 4 bases and V 3 bases, and 4 bases lay outside the gene matches. This CDR3 has 14 amino acids. As DNA, the CDR3 is TGTGCCAGCAGCTTGGCGCTAGCGGGAGAGACCCAGTACTTC. It translates to CASSLALAGETQYF.

This clone was seen only a few times. The chain couples TRBV4-2 to TRBJ1-5, with 7 positions matching TRBD1. The germline CDR1 and CDR2 sequences are LGHNA and YNFKEQ. V dropped 1 base and J dropped 4; count of bases not matched to a gene: 7. This CDR3 contains 16 residues. The CDR3 DNA reads as TGTGCCAGCAGCCAAGGACAGGGAGGGACTAATCAGCCCCAGCATTTT. This encodes CASSQGQGGTNQPQHF.